This T cell receptor beta chain came from a study of shared clonotypes between healthy human individuals. Study results and caveats: In this cohort, only blood was sampled, and tissue repertoires likely differ. Relative to clonotypes present in all four donors, those not shared had lower generation probabilities.

V dropped 5 bases and J dropped 4 bases, with 9 bases sitting between them. This CDR3 has 13 amino acids. Germline CDR1 SEHNR, CDR2 FQNEAQ (reference sequence). TCRdb keeps only in-frame clones here, not all; method: immunoSEQ multiplex PCR. The data show approximately 500,000 clones, 90% to 96% seen once. Regarding this clone: Antigen specificity is unknown. The sample holds other DNA sequences that translate to the same CDR3.

J is TRBJ1-5 and V is TRBV7-9, with D maybe TRBD1 (6 bases). The origin of this receptor is a woman aged 25-40 years in good health. The sample comprised naive CD4+ T cells sorted from blood. The subset denotes: CD45RA+ positively selected. CDR3 sequence (DNA): TGTGCCAGCAGCCTGGACAGTAATCAGCCCCAGCATTTT. It is translated as CASSLDSNQPQHF.